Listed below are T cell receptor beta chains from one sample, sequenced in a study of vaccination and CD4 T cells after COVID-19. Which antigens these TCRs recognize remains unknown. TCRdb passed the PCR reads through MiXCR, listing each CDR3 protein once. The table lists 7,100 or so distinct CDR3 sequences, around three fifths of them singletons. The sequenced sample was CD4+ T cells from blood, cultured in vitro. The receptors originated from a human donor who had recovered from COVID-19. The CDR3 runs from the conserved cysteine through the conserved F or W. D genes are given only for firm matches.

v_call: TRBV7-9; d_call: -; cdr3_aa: CASSLQSPGNTIYF
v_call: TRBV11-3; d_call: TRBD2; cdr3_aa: CASSSRLTSGSYEQYF
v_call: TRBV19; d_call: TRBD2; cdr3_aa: CASSWTSGTPDTQYF
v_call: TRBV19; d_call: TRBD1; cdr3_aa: CASSPGQGYYNEQFF
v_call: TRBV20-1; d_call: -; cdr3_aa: CSARPGGTSGNTIYF
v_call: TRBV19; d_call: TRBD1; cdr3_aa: CASSIQGADGYTF
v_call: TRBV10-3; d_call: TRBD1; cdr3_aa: CAIMGTDSNYGYTF
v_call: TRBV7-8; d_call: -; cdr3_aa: CASSPRRGLWGGGYTF
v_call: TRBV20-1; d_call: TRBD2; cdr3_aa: CSAGGTITDTQYF
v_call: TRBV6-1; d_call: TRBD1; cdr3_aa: CATNDRVETQYF
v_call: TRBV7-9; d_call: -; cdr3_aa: CASSLLGGDDSPLHF
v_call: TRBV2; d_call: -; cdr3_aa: CASSRQVRSGGYTF
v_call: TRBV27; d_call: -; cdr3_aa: CASRRMPSSYEQYF
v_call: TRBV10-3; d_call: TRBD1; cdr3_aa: CATEGQGYTEAFF
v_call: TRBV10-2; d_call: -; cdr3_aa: CASGLSTWETQYF
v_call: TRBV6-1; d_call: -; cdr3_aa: CASRPGFEFHEQYF
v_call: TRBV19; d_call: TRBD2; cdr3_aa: CASSTSGLAGGRLEQYF
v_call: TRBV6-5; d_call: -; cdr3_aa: CASSYRNSNQPQHF
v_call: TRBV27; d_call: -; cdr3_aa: CASSLGGHGYGYTF